This T cell receptor (beta chain) was observed in a study of cytomegalovirus exposure and HLA in healthy donors. The CDR3 covers 13 residues. The V gene's germline CDR1 is MDHEN and CDR2 SYDVKM. V was pared by 8 bases and J by 5 bases, with 10 bases between. Primers: 60 Vbeta forward and 13 Jbeta reverse. The protocol was immunoSEQ multiplex PCR, while the TCRdb copy is restricted to in-frame clones and leaves out a portion. The sample records 100,000 to 120,000 clones, 60% to 85% being singletons. The chain links TRBV28 to TRBJ1-6; D is possibly TRBD1 (6 bases). The sequence derives from a male donor in good health and CMV-seronegative. Sequenced input: PBMCs. The chain's CDR3 is CASGQRNNSPLHF. CDR3 coding DNA: TGTGCCAGCGGACAGCGAAATAATTCACCCCTCCACTTT.